A selection of T cell receptor beta chains follows, all from one sample in a study of Ad26.COV2.S vaccination and SARS-CoV-2 variants. The table came from immunoSEQ multiplex PCR; TCRdb's copy has only in-frame clones and leaves some out. The data hold about 420,000 clones, with approximately 88% observed a single time. The sample was peripheral blood, taken in a trial of Ad26.COV2.S vaccine versus placebo. All receptors come from a person between 18 and 59 years old who received the Ad26.COV2.S COVID-19 vaccine or a placebo. CDR3s include the opening cysteine and the closing phenylalanine or tryptophan. D genes are given only for firm matches.

TRBV3-1/TRBV3-2	.	TRBJ2-7	CASSQDRVGGTSYEQYF
TRBV10-3	TRBD1	TRBJ1-1	CAISRTGATTEAFF
TRBV7-9	TRBD1	TRBJ1-5	CASSSGQGINQPQHF
TRBV7-9	.	TRBJ1-1	CASSLGALGDTEAFF
TRBV7-2	TRBD1	TRBJ2-5	CASSLVPRQGKETQYF
TRBV12-3/TRBV12-4	TRBD1	TRBJ2-7	CASSSQGGYEQYF
TRBV21-1	.	TRBJ2-1	CASITKRGQGESEQFF
TRBV27	.	TRBJ2-2	CASSLFRATGELFF
TRBV2	.	TRBJ1-5	CASKPLGGNQPQHF
TRBV9	.	TRBJ1-1	CASGEGQNTEAFF
TRBV14	.	TRBJ2-1	CASSQDPSGIEQFF
TRBV2	TRBD2	TRBJ2-3	CASRVRLAGDTDTQYF
TRBV4-1	.	TRBJ2-7	CASSHPPGGVYEQYF
TRBV7-9	.	TRBJ2-6	CASSPQPLEALSGANVLTF